A single T cell receptor (beta chain) is shown here with its context. Its antigen specificity is not known. A read error may account for a junction end that differs from germline. From the cysteine through the phenylalanine, the CDR3 covers 19 amino acids. Only the CDR3 region is kept as DNA, spanning 57 bases read in frame from base 1. The germline V gene specifies KGHDR as CDR1 and SFDVKD as CDR2. For sequencing, an Illumina HiSeq 1500 was employed. Starting from the raw public reads, TCRdb applied fastp trimming at Q25, assembled clones with MiXCR and retained in-frame beta chains. Rows are unified per CDR3 protein, each entry keeping the most common DNA and genes. The sample includes 350,000 to 400,000 distinct CDR3 sequences, with roughly 36% observed a single time. The top ten clones comprise approximately 13% of the sample. This record belongs to a study of T cell repertoires in cytomegalovirus infection (dated by TCRdb to about 2019). Context from the whole study: Alongside well-studied HLA-B-restricted epitopes, the peptide stimulations were aimed at recently identified HLA-C-restricted CMV epitopes, whose presentation resists viral immunomodulation. The HLA type of each donor mattered for the analysis, because public TCR beta signatures pointed to carriage of CMV infection along with the matching HLA type. The full study reports these points: The ex vivo response was dominated by HLA-C-restricted CMV-specific TCR beta clonotypes, and the single most frequent clonotype in two of eight donors was supplied by these HLA-C-restricted clonotypes. In both this cohort and an independent roughly 400-donor cohort, the cumulative frequency of public TCR beta family members distinguished carriers of CMV infection plus the relevant HLA type.

In light of the paper, this sample's treatment or condition label describes: in vitro stimulation with specific CMV peptide epitopes to enrich CMV-specific T cells. The sample was cultured PBMCs, taken from culture after CMV antigen stimulation. Recombination joined TRBV24-1 with TRBJ2-4; the D gene is perhaps TRBD1 or TRBD2, each of them matching over 6 bases. The TCR originated in a human donor in good health (CMV status not recorded). Some clones in this sample may be carry-over from other donors' samples. The DNA reads as follows: TGTGCCACCAGTGATTGGTTGGAGGGGGGAAAGGGAGCCAAAACCATTCAGTACTTC. The resulting protein is CATSDWLEGGKGAKTIQYF.